These 17 T cell receptor beta chains came from one sample sequenced in a study of cytomegalovirus exposure and HLA in healthy donors. Both 60 Vbeta primers and 13 Jbeta primers went into the PCR. The protocol was immunoSEQ multiplex PCR, while the TCRdb copy is restricted to in-frame clones and leaves out a portion. The table lists some 210,000 clones, 77% of them singletons. Sequences were obtained from PBMCs. The receptors here all came from a woman in her twenties or thirties in good health and CMV-seropositive.

This clone turned up a few times. V is TRBV23-1 and J is TRBJ1-2; D ambiguous. TRBV23-1 is designated an ORF whose function remains uncertain. This CDR3 has 13 residues. V lost 5 bases to trimming and J lost 8 bases, with 15 bases between them. The CDR3 loop is CASSDWRAQGYTF. The CDR3 DNA reads as TGCGCCAGCAGTGATTGGAGGGCGCAGGGCTACACCTTC.

In its sample, this clone was seen a few times. The chain links TRBV29-1 to TRBJ1-1; D gene ambiguous. Trimming shortened V by 7 bases and J by 0 bases, and 12 bases separated the two germline ends. CDR1 is SQVTM, CDR2 ANQGSEA, per germline. CDR3 length: 13 amino acids. CDR3 in amino acids: CSGKRHLNTEAFF. The CDR3 DNA follows: TGCAGCGGTAAGAGACACTTGAACACTGAAGCTTTCTTT. Supplemented by reference TRBV29-1 and TRBJ1-1, the full variable domain reads SAVISQKPSRDICQRGTSLTIQCQVDSQVTMMFWYRQQPGQSLTLIATANQGSEATYESGFVIDKFPISRPNLTFSTLTVSNMSPEDSSIYLCSGKRHLNTEAFFGQGTRLTVV.

The chain combines TRBV25-1 with TRBJ1-1; 8 bases map to TRBD1. This CDR3 is 12 amino acids long. With 8 bases clipped from V and 1 base from J, the junction kept 0 bases outside the gene matches. Germline-derived CDR1 and CDR2 are MGHDK and SYGVNS. The CDR3 is CASDRGNTEAFF. The DNA of the CDR3 is TGTGCCAGCGACAGGGGGAACACTGAAGCTTTCTTT.

The chain is built from TRBV25-1 and TRBJ2-2, with 10 bases fitting TRBD1. This CDR3 is 16 amino acids long. The J segment lost 5 bases and the V segment lost 3 bases, leaving 6 bases of the junction unmatched. CDR1 MGHDK and CDR2 SYGVNS come from the germline V gene. CDR3 bases: TGTGCCAGCAGTGACCGACAGGGGGCAGGGACCGGGGAGCTGTTTTTT. Protein product: CASSDRQGAGTGELFF.

This sequence joins TRBV5-1 and TRBJ2-3; TRBD1 aligns across 8 bases. The CDR3 runs 15 residues. J gave up 1 base and V 4 bases, and 5 bases lay outside the gene matches. The germline V gene has CDR1 SGHRS and CDR2 YFSETQ. CDR3 protein: CASSRDRKGTDTQYF. The CDR3 nucleotides are TGCGCCAGCAGCAGGGACAGGAAGGGCACAGATACGCAGTATTTT.

The chain recombines TRBV28 with TRBJ2-2; a possible D gene is TRBD1 (6 bases). CDR1 is MDHEN and CDR2 is SYDVKM in the germline V gene. This CDR3 contains 16 residues. Trimming stripped 6 bases from V and 3 bases from J, with 17 bases between. CDR3 nucleotide sequence: TGTGCCAGCAGCCCTCCCGGGGCAGGGGACACCGGGGAGCTGTTTTTT. Translated: CASSPPGAGDTGELFF. The full variable domain, rest sourced from reference TRBV28 and TRBJ2-2, is DVKVTQSSRYLVKRTGEKVFLECVQDMDHENMFWYRQDPGLGLRLIYFSYDVKMKEKGDIPEGYSVSREKKERFSLILESASTNQTSMYLCASSPPGAGDTGELFFGEGSRLTVL.

V and J are TRBV5-1 and TRBJ2-3, with 10 bases identical to TRBD2. CDR1 is SGHRS and CDR2 is YFSETQ in the germline V gene. This CDR3 is built from 15 residues. V dropped 4 bases and J dropped 1; count of bases not matched to a gene: 3. The CDR3 reads CASSGTSVRTDTQYF. DNA of the CDR3: TGCGCCAGCAGCGGGACTAGCGTGCGCACAGATACGCAGTATTTT.

The chain recombines TRBV4-1 with TRBJ2-3; 13 bases map to TRBD2. The J segment lost 1 base and the V segment lost 4 bases, leaving 14 bases of the junction unmatched. Germline V lookup: CDR1 MGHRA, CDR2 YSYEKL. The CDR3 runs 20 residues. CDR3 amino acids: CASSRLALAGGPGGTDTQYF. In DNA, the CDR3 is TGCGCCAGCAGCCGCCTCGCACTAGCGGGAGGGCCTGGGGGCACAGATACGCAGTATTTT.

The CDR3 spells CSVEDPHLQGRGETQYF. As DNA, the CDR3 is TGCAGCGTTGAAGATCCTCACCTCCAGGGAAGGGGAGAGACCCAGTACTTC. The J gene is TRBJ2-5, the V gene TRBV29-1, with D tentatively TRBD1 (5 bases). Germline V gene lookup returns CDR1 SQVTM and CDR2 ANQGSEA. There are 17 residues in the CDR3. V dropped 0 bases and J dropped 4 bases, with 21 bases sitting between them.

This clone turned up a few times. The chain joins TRBV11-2 to TRBJ2-2; D not resolved. This CDR3 has 14 amino acids. V lost 2 bases and J lost 6, with 10 bases in between. CDR1 and CDR2 (germline): SGHAT, FQNNGV. The CDR3 region has the DNA TGTGCCAGCAGCTTACAAGCTCTCGCCGGGGAGCTGTTTTTT. It encodes CASSLQALAGELFF.

The chain recombines TRBV5-6 with TRBJ1-2; D call uncertain. Germline CDR1 reads SGHDT; CDR2 reads YYEEEE. V dropped 7 bases and J dropped 8 bases, with 18 bases sitting between them. The CDR3 has 13 residues. The CDR3 sequence: CASHRGREWGYTF. The DNA of the CDR3 is TGTGCCAGCCATAGAGGGCGGGAATGGGGCTACACCTTC.

This chain joins TRBV7-3 and TRBJ2-5, with TRBD1 as a possible D gene (6 bases). The end of the DNA aligns better with TRBJ2-7, so the J call may be wrong. The CDR3 consists of 13 residues. CDR1 is SGHTA and CDR2 is FQGTGA in the germline V gene. CDR3 DNA sequence: TGTGCCAGCAGCACAAAACAGGGTAACGAGCAGTACTTC. Translating gives CASSTKQGNEQYF.

The chain has TRBV2 and TRBJ1-2, with D tentatively TRBD1 (6 bases). Germline V gene data show CDR1 as SNHLY and CDR2 as FYNNEI. The CDR3 runs 15 residues. V was clipped by 4 bases and J by 4 bases, with 16 bases between them. The CDR3, as DNA: TGTGCCAGCAGTGGCACGGGGGCGGGGGGCTATGGCTACACCTTC. This translates into CASSGTGAGGYGYTF.

This clone was detected once. The chain is built from TRBV7-2 and TRBJ1-5; D unclear. The CDR3 extends over 14 amino acids. Germline lookup yields CDR1 SGHTA and CDR2 FQGNSA. Trimming took off 5 bases at V and 5 bases at J, with 13 bases between the two ends. This CDR3 reads CASSQYIQDQPQHF. CDR3 nucleotide sequence: TGTGCCAGCAGCCAGTACATTCAGGATCAGCCCCAGCATTTT.

The V call is TRBV30, the J call TRBJ2-5; D may be TRBD2 (5 bases). Trimming cost V 5 bases and J 5 bases, with 15 bases left between them. The CDR3 is 13 residues long. Per germline, CDR1 GTSNPN and CDR2 SVGIG (reference sequence). CDR3 bases: TGTGCCTGGCTTTCCGGGGTGCGGGAGACCCAGTACTTC. Its protein is CAWLSGVRETQYF.

This chain connects TRBV7-2 to TRBJ1-4; D gene unclear. The CDR3 is 14 amino acids. Trimming left V 6 bases short and J 6 bases short, with 14 bases between. Germline V lookup: CDR1 SGHTA, CDR2 FQGNSA. The CDR3 coding sequence is TGTGCCAGCAGTCTCGGACTATGGGATGAAAAACTGTTTTTT. It specifies CASSLGLWDEKLFF.

This rearrangement joins TRBV6-4 to TRBJ1-5; the D is unclear. V lost 0 bases and J lost 9, with 18 bases in between. Germline V gene sequence: CDR1 MRHNA, CDR2 SNTAGT. CDR3 size: 16 residues. CDR3 sequence reads: CASSDSADWQLVPQHF. The CDR3 DNA follows: TGTGCCAGCAGTGACTCTGCCGACTGGCAGCTTGTGCCCCAGCATTTT.